Sequencing of this T cell receptor (beta chain) was carried out in a study of T cells after yellow fever vaccination. Study background: Each low-cell-number fraction was prepared by means of SMART-Seq v4 Ultra Low Input.

Whole-study results and caveats: Most primary-vaccination clones reappeared after the booster (about 97% CD4, approximately 88% CD8).

The V gene end was trimmed by 6 bases and the J gene end by 5 bases; junction bases not matched to a gene: 10. CDR3 length: 17 residues. Germline CDR1 is SNHLY and CDR2 is FYNNEI. In making TCR cDNA, 5'RACE template switching added a universal primer site and UMIs to it. MiXCR, applied by TCRdb to the 5' RACE reads, yields one record per CDR3 protein. The data show approximately 300,000 distinct CDR3 sequences, over 8% seen once. The sample holds a few counts of this clonotype. Its target is not known. The gene calls are TRBV2 and TRBJ2-2, with TRBD2 matching over 12 bases. This specimen consisted of PBMCs, obtained on the day of the first yellow fever vaccination. The sequence derives from a man aged 18 to 30 who received the YFV17D yellow fever vaccine. The CDR3 here is CASRLTSGGERTGELFF. CDR3 in DNA: TGTGCCAGCAGGTTGACTAGCGGGGGTGAGAGGACCGGGGAGCTGTTTTTT. Full variable domain (missing parts from reference TRBV2 and TRBJ2-2): EPEVTQTPSHQVTQMGQEVILRCVPISNHLYFYWYRQILGQKVEFLVSFYNNEISEKSEIFDDQFSVERPDGSNFTLKIRSTKLEDSAMYFCASRLTSGGERTGELFFGEGSRLTVL.